Below are 17 T cell receptor beta chains sequenced from a single sample in a study of T cells in Graves' hyperthyroidism and ophthalmopathy. Amplified TCR beta CDR3 regions came from RNA transcripts. The HTBI primer set served for first-round RT-PCR of the TCR CDR3. One entry per CDR3 protein, called by TCRdb with MiXCR from the multiplex PCR reads. The sample has some 550,000 distinct CDR3 sequences, 20% to 25% seen once. The material sequenced was blood. These receptors originate from a man aged 18-30 years with Graves' hyperthyroidism.

The V and J genes are TRBV10-3 and TRBJ1-2, with 8 bases matching TRBD1. The germline V gene encodes CDR1 ENHRY and CDR2 SYGVKD. V shed 4 bases, J shed 4 bases, and the junction held 11 bases outside the gene matches. The CDR3 extends over 16 amino acids. The CDR3 DNA reads as TGTGCCATCAGTGCTAGAGGGGACAGGCCTTCCTATGGCTACACCTTC. Its translation is CAISARGDRPSYGYTF.

The CDR3 DNA sequence: TGCGCCAGCAGCCAATCGGGGCTTTTCTTCACGGATACGCAGTATTTT. Translating gives CASSQSGLFFTDTQYF. J is TRBJ2-3 and V is TRBV4-1; the D call may be TRBD1 or TRBD2 (5 bases each). CDR3 length: 16 residues. The germline V and J ends were trimmed by 2 bases and 6 bases, with 18 bases remaining between them. Germline values: CDR1 MGHRA, CDR2 YSYEKL.

In its sample, this clonotype was seen many times. The chain is built from TRBV7-9 and TRBJ1-3, with unresolved D. The germline CDR1 and CDR2 sequences are SEHNR and FQNEAQ (reference sequence). This CDR3 is 13 amino acids long. V was pared by 5 bases and J by 4 bases, with 9 bases between. CDR3 residues: CASSPTRGNTIYF. CDR3 nucleotides: TGTGCCAGCAGCCCGACGAGGGGAAACACCATATATTTT.

In this sample, this clonotype turned up many times. The V call is TRBV6-1, the J call TRBJ2-5; D perhaps matches TRBD2 (5 bases). Trimming left V 1 base short and J 0 bases short, with 9 bases between. Per the germline V gene, CDR1 is MNHNS and CDR2 is SASEGT. The CDR3 has 15 residues. The CDR3 coding sequence is TGTGCCAGCAGTGAAGGTGAGAGGGACCAAGAGACCCAGTACTTC. Its protein is CASSEGERDQETQYF.

This clonotype was picked up many times. The chain has TRBV19 and TRBJ1-5; D may be TRBD1 (5 bases). Looked up from germline, CDR1 is LNHDA and CDR2 is SQIVND (reference sequence). This CDR3 spans 14 amino acids. The V end was cut by 3 bases, the J end by 6 bases, with 12 bases between. CDR3 residues: CASSISRAGQPQHF. CDR3 DNA: TGTGCCAGTAGTATTTCCAGGGCGGGTCAGCCCCAGCATTTT. Full variable domain (remainder filled in from reference TRBV19 and TRBJ1-5): DGGITQSPKYLFRKEGQNVTLSCEQNLNHDAMYWYRQDPGQGLRLIYYSQIVNDFQKGDIAEGYSVSREKKESFPLTVTSAQKNPTAFYLCASSISRAGQPQHFGDGTRLSIL.

This clonotype appeared many times. The chain employs TRBV6-2 or TRBV6-3 and TRBJ2-7, with TRBD2 as a possible D gene (5 bases). CDR3 length: 14 residues. Trimming took 2 bases from V and 5 from J, leaving 13 bases between them. In germline, CDR1 is MNHEY, CDR2 SVGEGT. This CDR3 is CASSYGGGSDEQYF. CDR3 bases: TGTGCCAGCAGTTACGGCGGCGGGTCAGACGAGCAGTACTTC.

At least ten counts were recorded for this clonotype. This rearrangement joins TRBV13 to TRBJ1-1; D is possibly TRBD1 (6 bases). The germline gives CDR1 PRHDT, CDR2 FYEKMQ (reference sequence). CDR3 size: 16 residues. The ends were cut back, 2 bases at V and 0 bases at J, with 13 bases in the middle. CDR3 in amino acids: CASSLRGGVLNTEAFF. The CDR3 DNA sequence: TGTGCCAGCAGCTTAAGAGGGGGAGTTTTGAACACTGAAGCTTTCTTT.

The rearrangement joins TRBV6-2 or TRBV6-3 to TRBJ2-5, with D unresolved. CDR1 and CDR2 (germline): MNHEY, SVGEGT. CDR3 size: 12 residues. With 5 bases removed from V and 7 bases from J, the gap between germline ends came to 11 bases. The CDR3 coding sequence is TGTGCCAGCAGTAACTTTGCCTGGACCCAGTACTTC. Translating it yields CASSNFAWTQYF.

Many counts were recorded for this clonotype. The rearrangement uses TRBV6-1 and TRBJ1-3; D call uncertain. The V end was cut by 5 bases, the J end by 3 bases, with 11 bases between. The germline gives CDR1 MNHNS, CDR2 SASEGT. This CDR3 has 14 amino acids. In nucleotides, the CDR3 is TGTGCCAGCAGTCCCGGACGGAATGGAAACACCATATATTTT. It specifies CASSPGRNGNTIYF.

A few counts support this clonotype. One end of the junction varies from germline; a read error may be responsible. The rearrangement links TRBV11-2 to TRBJ2-5, with TRBD1 identical over 8 bases. Germline V gives CDR1 SGHAT, CDR2 FQNNGV. The CDR3 extends over 13 amino acids. The DNA for the CDR3 is TGTGCCAGCAGCTTGACAGGGGTAGAGACCAAGTACTTC. Protein product: CASSLTGVETKYF. The whole variable domain, remainder taken from reference TRBV11-2 and TRBJ2-5, is EAGVAQSPRYKIIEKRQSVAFWCNPISGHATLYWYQQILGQGPKLLIQFQNNGVVDDSQLPKDRFSAERLKGVDSTLKIQPAKLEDSAVYLCASSLTGVETKYFGPGTRLLVL.

The chain carries TRBV5-6 and TRBJ2-7; the D is unclear. The V end was cut by 2 bases, the J end by 7 bases, with 25 bases between. Germline CDR1 reads SGHDT; CDR2 reads YYEEEE. The CDR3 covers 17 residues. CDR3 in DNA: TGTGCCAGCAGCTTCAGGACGGTAGCAAATTGGGCTACGGAGCAGTACTTC. Protein product: CASSFRTVANWATEQYF.

This clonotype has ten or more counts. V gene TRBV6-5 combines with J gene TRBJ1-5, with no clear D. Looked up from germline, CDR1 is MNHEY and CDR2 is SVGAGI. V dropped 4 bases and J dropped 5 bases, with 9 bases sitting between them. This CDR3 spans 13 amino acids. CDR3 amino acids: CASSSGRDQPQHF. DNA of the CDR3: TGTGCCAGCAGTTCGGGGAGAGATCAGCCCCAGCATTTT.

This rearrangement joins TRBV28 to TRBJ1-5, with 7 nucleotides matching TRBD1. Looked up from germline, CDR1 is MDHEN and CDR2 is SYDVKM. The CDR3 runs to 17 residues. V was clipped by 5 bases and J by 1 base; unmatched bases: 11. CDR3 nucleotide sequence: TGTGCCAGCAGTCTCACCCCCACAGGGGCAAGCAATCAGCCCCAGCATTTT. Its protein is CASSLTPTGASNQPQHF.

The chain joins TRBV5-1 to TRBJ2-6; D gene unclear. Germline assignment: CDR1 SGHRS and CDR2 YFSETQ. V shed 2 bases and J shed 0 bases, with 15 bases lying between them. The CDR3 is made up of 18 amino acids. Written as DNA, the CDR3 is TGCGCCAGCAGCTTAATTCGACCGATCGTCTCTGGGGCCAACGTCCTGACTTTC. This sequence encodes CASSLIRPIVSGANVLTF. The variable domain in full, completed from reference TRBV5-1 and TRBJ2-6, reads KAGVTQTPRYLIKTRGQQVTLSCSPISGHRSVSWYQQTPGQGLQFLFEYFSETQRNKGNFPGRFSGRQFSNSRSEMNVSTLELGDSALYLCASSLIRPIVSGANVLTFGAGSRLTVL.

The V gene is TRBV12-3 or TRBV12-4, the J gene TRBJ2-7; no clear D. This CDR3 comprises 14 residues. Trimming took off 2 bases at V and 7 bases at J, with 15 bases between the two ends. The CDR3 sequence is CASSLLRHFSEQYF. The CDR3 DNA sequence: TGTGCCAGCAGTTTACTCCGACATTTTTCTGAGCAGTACTTC.

This clonotype was counted many times. V is TRBV18 and J is TRBJ1-2, with D unresolved. V lost 0 bases and J 8 bases, leaving 13 bases between the germline ends. CDR3 length: 14 amino acids. Germline V gene lookup returns CDR1 KGHSH and CDR2 LQKENI. DNA for the CDR3: TGTGCCAGCTCACCACCGACATCCACCTACGGCTACACCTTC. It yields the protein CASSPPTSTYGYTF.

This clonotype turned up a few times. V gene TRBV10-3 combines with J gene TRBJ2-5; TRBD2 matches 8 bases. Per the germline V gene, CDR1 is ENHRY and CDR2 is SYGVKD. Trimming at V came to 7 bases and at J to 1 base, leaving 8 bases not matched to a gene. This CDR3 contains 15 residues. The CDR3 sequence is CAIIQPRGGQETQYF. The CDR3 region has the DNA TGTGCCATCATCCAACCTCGGGGGGGCCAAGAGACCCAGTACTTC.